What follows are 23 T cell receptor beta chains derived from one specimen sequenced in a study of CD8 T cells in Susac syndrome. RNA, at roughly 0.45 to 1 ug, was reverse transcribed with random hexamers. TCRdb passed the immunoSEQ multiplex PCR reads through MiXCR, listing each CDR3 protein once. The sample has some 130,000 distinct CDR3 sequences; 95% are singletons. Sequencing input: CD8+ T cells from PBMCs. These receptors were taken from a human donor with Susac syndrome.

The J gene is TRBJ1-1, the V gene TRBV2; TRBD1 matches 9 bases. V trimming: 4 bases; J trimming: 3 bases; junction bases outside the gene matches: 12. This CDR3 spans 17 amino acids. CDR1 is SNHLY, CDR2 FYNNEI, per germline. CDR3 amino acids: CASSANPLQGADTEAFF. The CDR3 DNA is TGTGCCAGCAGTGCAAATCCTCTACAGGGGGCCGACACTGAAGCTTTCTTT.

The chain has TRBV30 and TRBJ1-1; a possible D gene is TRBD1 (5 bases). Germline V lookup: CDR1 GTSNPN, CDR2 SVGIG (reference sequence). The CDR3 extends over 17 amino acids. V shed 0 bases and J shed 1 base, with 18 bases lying between them. The CDR3 DNA reads as TGTGCCTGGAGTGTCCAGACAGTTACAAGAGGGAACACTGAAGCTTTCTTT. Amino acid sequence: CAWSVQTVTRGNTEAFF. The whole variable domain, filled in from reference TRBV30 and TRBJ1-1, reads SQTIHQWPATLVQPVGSPLSLECTVEGTSNPNLYWYRQAAGRGLQLLFYSVGIGQISSEVPQNLSASRPQDRQFILSSKKLLLSDSGFYLCAWSVQTVTRGNTEAFFGQGTRLTVV.

V gene TRBV2 combines with J gene TRBJ2-5, with TRBD2 matching 8 bases. CDR1 is SNHLY and CDR2 is FYNNEI in the germline V gene. V lost 7 bases, J lost 1 base, and 8 bases stayed unmatched. CDR3 length: 15 residues. Here the CDR3 DNA reads TGTGCCAGCATCGGGGGGGGCTTCGGCCAAGAGACCCAGTACTTC. Translated, it gives CASIGGGFGQETQYF.

This sequence joins TRBV6-5 and TRBJ2-7; D is undetermined. V was shortened by 2 bases and J by 6 bases, with 11 bases between the two germline ends. The germline gives CDR1 MNHEY, CDR2 SVGAGI. This CDR3 comprises 13 residues. CDR3 loop: CASSYGVLGEQYF. The CDR3 DNA reads as TGTGCCAGCAGTTACGGGGTATTAGGCGAGCAGTACTTC.

The chain is built from TRBV7-9 and TRBJ2-3; D unclear. Germline lookup yields CDR1 SEHNR and CDR2 FQNEAQ (reference sequence). CDR3 length: 15 amino acids. Trimming pared 4 bases from V and 0 bases from J, leaving 11 bases between. The CDR3 DNA is TGTGCCAGCAGCTCCCGTACAGCTAGCACAGATACGCAGTATTTT. Translating gives CASSSRTASTDTQYF.

The V and J genes are TRBV20-1 and TRBJ2-7; D remains unclear. V was cut by 2 bases and J by 1 base, with 6 bases left in between. CDR1 and CDR2 from the germline V gene are DFQATT and SNEGSKA (reference sequence). The CDR3 runs 12 residues. The CDR3 region is CSARMNSYEQYF. For the CDR3, the DNA is TGCAGTGCTAGAATGAATTCCTACGAGCAGTACTTC.

V is TRBV27 and J is TRBJ2-7; D is ambiguous. The CDR3 extends over 14 amino acids. Germline V gene data show CDR1 as MNHEY and CDR2 as SMNVEV (reference sequence). V gave up 3 bases and J gave up 7 bases, with 16 bases separating them. The DNA for the CDR3 is TGTGCCAGCAGTTTGGGCCTTAGATCGGGTGAGCAGTACTTC. Protein product: CASSLGLRSGEQYF.

V usage is TRBV29-1 and J usage is TRBJ2-7; D unclear. V was cut by 5 bases and J by 6 bases, with 14 bases left in between. The germline V gene has CDR1 SQVTM and CDR2 ANQGSEA. The CDR3 length is 12 residues. CDR3 sequence (DNA): TGCAGCGTTCGCTATAGTGAGTCCGAGCAGTACTTC. Protein: CSVRYSESEQYF.

J is TRBJ2-3 and V is TRBV9, with D unclear. Trimming took 3 bases from V and 4 from J, leaving 15 bases between them. Per germline, CDR1 SGDLS and CDR2 YYNGEE. There are 15 residues in the CDR3. Here the CDR3 DNA reads TGTGCCAGCAGCGAATCGGGTGTGGACGCAGATACGCAGTATTTT. Residues: CASSESGVDADTQYF.

The rearrangement uses TRBV11-2 and TRBJ2-7; D perhaps matches TRBD2 (6 bases). The CDR3 consists of 16 residues. V lost 5 bases and J 1 base, leaving 18 bases between the germline ends. Per the germline V gene, CDR1 is SGHAT and CDR2 is FQNNGV. In nucleotides, the CDR3 is TGTGCCAGCAGCACCCTGGGGAGGTATCTATCCTACGAGCAGTACTTC. It codes for CASSTLGRYLSYEQYF. Filled out from reference TRBV11-2 and TRBJ2-7, the complete variable domain reads EAGVAQSPRYKIIEKRQSVAFWCNPISGHATLYWYQQILGQGPKLLIQFQNNGVVDDSQLPKDRFSAERLKGVDSTLKIQPAKLEDSAVYLCASSTLGRYLSYEQYFGPGTRLTVT.

This sequence joins TRBV27 and TRBJ2-7; the match to TRBD1 covers 11 bases. The V and J ends lost 3 bases and 1 base, in that order; junction bases with no gene match: 2. CDR1 and CDR2 (germline): MNHEY, SMNVEV (reference sequence). The CDR3 runs to 15 residues. In DNA, the CDR3 is TGTGCCAGCAGTTTCGGGACAGGGGGATCCTACGAGCAGTACTTC. Amino acids: CASSFGTGGSYEQYF.

The chain carries TRBV5-1 and TRBJ2-1; 11 nucleotides align to TRBD2. J was trimmed by 6 bases and V by 1 base; bases with no gene match: 3. This CDR3 is 15 amino acids long. The germline V gene has CDR1 SGHRS and CDR2 YFSETQ. The CDR3 DNA reads TGCGCCAGCAGCTTGACTAGCGGGGGAGGCAATGAGCAGTTCTTC. It is translated as CASSLTSGGGNEQFF.

V is TRBV27 and J is TRBJ1-2; the match to TRBD1 covers 7 bases. Germline CDR1 MNHEY, CDR2 SMNVEV (reference sequence). The CDR3 covers 14 residues. The V segment lost 5 bases and the J segment 7 bases; nucleotides outside the gene matches: 10. This CDR3 is CASSPNPTGIGYTF. DNA of the CDR3: TGTGCCAGCAGTCCTAACCCGACAGGGATTGGCTACACCTTC.

V usage is TRBV9 and J usage is TRBJ2-2; no clear D. Germline lookup yields CDR1 SGDLS and CDR2 YYNGEE. The germline V and J ends were trimmed by 4 bases and 2 bases, with 18 bases remaining between them. CDR3 size: 17 residues. The DNA for the CDR3 is TGTGCCAGCAGCTCCCACCGGATTTCGCCCAACACCGGGGAGCTGTTTTTT. Amino acids: CASSSHRISPNTGELFF.

Only a few counts were recorded for this clonotype. V and J are TRBV27 and TRBJ2-1, with D tentatively TRBD2 (5 bases). Per the germline V gene, CDR1 is MNHEY and CDR2 is SMNVEV (reference sequence). The CDR3 covers 13 residues. V was clipped by 4 bases and J by 4 bases, with 8 bases between them. Here the CDR3 DNA reads TGTGCCAGCAGTTCTACGGGGTACAATGAGCAGTTCTTC. Translated, it gives CASSSTGYNEQFF.

This clonotype was seen once. The CDR3, as DNA: TGTGCCAGCAGTTTACAGGGTGCCCAAGAGACCCAGTACTTC. It is translated as CASSLQGAQETQYF. The chain is built from TRBV9 and TRBJ2-5; D might be TRBD1 (6 bases). Between the trimmed V and J ends, which lost 5 bases and 1 base, there was a span of 12 bases. CDR1 and CDR2 (germline): SGDLS, YYNGEE. This CDR3 region has 14 residues.

The chain recombines TRBV11-2 with TRBJ2-7; 11 bases map to TRBD1. Germline trimming cut 4 bases from V and 3 bases from J; bases unmatched to any gene: 5. Germline CDR1 SGHAT, CDR2 FQNNGV. The CDR3 has 15 residues. DNA of the CDR3: TGTGCCAGCAGCTCCGGACAGGGGGCTTTCTACGAGCAGTACTTC. Translation: CASSSGQGAFYEQYF.

There are a few counts of this clonotype. The chain recombines TRBV7-9 with TRBJ1-1, with D possibly being TRBD1 (5 bases). The CDR3 runs to 14 residues. The V gene lost 3 bases and the J gene lost 1 base, with 9 bases spanning the gap. Germline V gene sequence: CDR1 SEHNR, CDR2 FQNEAQ (reference sequence). The CDR3 here is CASSFGTANTEAFF. The CDR3 region has the DNA TGTGCCAGCAGCTTCGGGACGGCGAACACTGAAGCTTTCTTT.

The chain couples TRBV3-1 to TRBJ2-1; 8 positions match TRBD1. The CDR3 length is 14 residues. The trim removed 5 bases at V and 5 bases at J, leaving 5 bases unmatched. Germline lookup yields CDR1 LGHDT and CDR2 YNNKEL (reference sequence). The CDR3 DNA follows: TGTGCCAGCAGCGACGACAGGGGACACAATGAGCAGTTCTTC. It yields the protein CASSDDRGHNEQFF.

CDR3 in DNA: TGCAGCGCCCGTACAGGAAGTGATGGCTACACCTTC. Its protein product is CSARTGSDGYTF. J is TRBJ1-2 and V is TRBV29-1; D may be TRBD1 (5 bases). This CDR3 has 12 residues. Trimming cost V 7 bases and J 6 bases, with 15 bases left between them. Germline-derived CDR1 and CDR2 are SQVTM and ANQGSEA. The whole variable domain, remainder taken from reference TRBV29-1 and TRBJ1-2, is SAVISQKPSRDICQRGTSLTIQCQVDSQVTMMFWYRQQPGQSLTLIATANQGSEATYESGFVIDKFPISRPNLTFSTLTVSNMSPEDSSIYLCSARTGSDGYTFGSGTRLTVV.

Only one count was recorded for this clonotype. The CDR3 DNA sequence: TGCAGCGTTCACGGCGCCGCAGGAACGGGCACCGGGGAGCTGTTTTTT. It translates to CSVHGAAGTGTGELFF. The genes are TRBV29-1 and TRBJ2-2, with D unclear. Germline values: CDR1 SQVTM, CDR2 ANQGSEA. The CDR3 is 16 residues long. V dropped 5 bases and J dropped 4 bases, with 20 bases sitting between them.

This chain uses TRBV9 with TRBJ2-5; no reliable D call. CDR1 is SGDLS, CDR2 YYNGEE, per germline. The ends were cut back, 0 bases at V and 3 bases at J, with 12 bases in the middle. The CDR3 has 15 residues. The CDR3 bases are TGTGCCAGCAGCGTAGTAGGGAAGATCGAAGAGACCCAGTACTTC. Protein sequence: CASSVVGKIEETQYF.

A single count supports this clonotype. The chain recombines TRBV4-1 with TRBJ1-1, with D uncertain. The V and J ends lost 1 base and 7 bases respectively, with 7 bases between them. Germline V gene lookup returns CDR1 MGHRA and CDR2 YSYEKL. The CDR3 has 12 residues. The CDR3 sequence is CASSQAGFEAFF. DNA of the CDR3: TGCGCCAGCAGCCAAGCGGGGTTTGAAGCTTTCTTT.